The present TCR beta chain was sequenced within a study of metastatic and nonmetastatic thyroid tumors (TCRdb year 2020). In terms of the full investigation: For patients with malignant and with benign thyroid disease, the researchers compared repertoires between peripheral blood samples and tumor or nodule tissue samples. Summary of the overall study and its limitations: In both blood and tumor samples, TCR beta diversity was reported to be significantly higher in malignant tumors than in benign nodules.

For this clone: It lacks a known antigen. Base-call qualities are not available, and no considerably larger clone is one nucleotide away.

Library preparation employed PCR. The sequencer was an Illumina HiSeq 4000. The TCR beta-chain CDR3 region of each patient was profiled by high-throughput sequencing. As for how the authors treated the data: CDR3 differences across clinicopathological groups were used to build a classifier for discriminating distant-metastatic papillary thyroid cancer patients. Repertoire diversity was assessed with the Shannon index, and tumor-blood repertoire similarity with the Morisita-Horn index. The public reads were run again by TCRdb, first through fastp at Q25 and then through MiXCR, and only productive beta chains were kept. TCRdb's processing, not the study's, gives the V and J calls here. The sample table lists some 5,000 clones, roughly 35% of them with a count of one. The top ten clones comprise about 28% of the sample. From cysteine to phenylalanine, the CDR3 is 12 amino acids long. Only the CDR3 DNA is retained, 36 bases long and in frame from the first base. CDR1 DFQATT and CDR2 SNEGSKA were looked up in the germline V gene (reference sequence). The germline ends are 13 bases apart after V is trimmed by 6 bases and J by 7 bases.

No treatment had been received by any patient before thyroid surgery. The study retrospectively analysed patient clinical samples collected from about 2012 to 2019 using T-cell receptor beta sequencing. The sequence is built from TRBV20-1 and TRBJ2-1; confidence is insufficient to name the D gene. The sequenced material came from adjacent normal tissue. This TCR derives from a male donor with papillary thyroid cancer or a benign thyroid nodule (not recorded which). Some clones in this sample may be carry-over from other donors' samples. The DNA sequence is TGCAGTGCCACAATGCACGGGAATGAGCAGTTCTTC. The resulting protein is CSATMHGNEQFF.